Sequencing of this T cell receptor (beta chain) was carried out in a study of blood T cells in healthy people across ages. Whole-study results and caveats: CMV status of donors was not determined, possibly confounding expanded clonotype changes.

The length of the CDR3 is 15 residues. The V and J ends lost 4 bases and 7 bases, in that order; junction bases with no gene match: 9. Germline V gene data show CDR1 as SGHRS and CDR2 as YFSETQ. It was with a sample-barcoded 5' primer and a J-beta primer mix that a second PCR of roughly 7 to 12 cycles was run. TCRdb itself ran the 5' RACE reads through MiXCR, one entry per CDR3 protein. The table lists around 2 million distinct CDR3 sequences, about two fifths of them singletons. About this clonotype itself: No antigen is known for it.

This rearrangement joins TRBV5-1 to TRBJ1-2; 11 positions match TRBD1. The receptor comes from a human donor in good health. What was sequenced was blood. The CDR3 sequence: CASSPEGQGAFGYTF. The CDR3 bases are TGCGCCAGCAGCCCGGAAGGACAGGGGGCTTTTGGCTACACCTTC.